The 31 T cell receptor beta chains in this list originate from one sample, sequenced in a study of blood T cells in healthy people across ages. A second PCR, run for roughly 7 to 11 cycles, used a sample-barcoded 5' primer plus a J-beta primer mix. TCRdb redid the calling of the 5' RACE reads with MiXCR, one entry per CDR3 protein. The profile shows over 500,000 distinct CDR3 sequences, around a quarter of them singletons. A further study also used this sample, focusing on T cells of mothers and their children.

The material sequenced was blood. The receptors were sampled from a boy younger than 10 in good health.

This sequence joins TRBV3-1 and TRBJ1-2, with TRBD1 as a possible D gene (6 bases). The V end lost 4 bases, the J end lost 2 bases, and 11 bases lay between the germline ends. The CDR3 has 14 residues. The germline gives CDR1 LGHDT, CDR2 YNNKEL (reference sequence). The CDR3 DNA reads TGTGCCAGCAGCCCCCATACAGGGAACTATGGCTACACCTTC. Translation gives CASSPHTGNYGYTF.

V usage is TRBV20-1 and J usage is TRBJ2-2, with 7 bases that match TRBD2. The CDR3 extends over 16 amino acids. Trimming took 0 bases from V and 4 from J; bases not matched to a gene: 8. Per germline, CDR1 DFQATT and CDR2 SNEGSKA (reference sequence). CDR3 amino acids: CSARDWSSGGTGELFF. The CDR3 bases are TGCAGTGCTAGAGATTGGTCTAGCGGTGGCACCGGGGAGCTGTTTTTT.

This sequence joins TRBV20-1 and TRBJ2-7; D is possibly TRBD1 or TRBD2 (5 bases each). Trimming took off 0 bases at V and 10 bases at J, with 22 bases between the two ends. The CDR3 length is 15 residues. Germline V gives CDR1 DFQATT, CDR2 SNEGSKA (reference sequence). CDR3 DNA sequence: TGCAGTGCTAGAGATCCAGGGACGACGACTTTGGGACAGTACTTC. Residues: CSARDPGTTTLGQYF.

This clonotype occurred a few times. The gene calls are TRBV12-3 or TRBV12-4 and TRBJ2-5, with 12 bases matching TRBD1. The CDR3 contains 15 residues. After removal of 4 bases from V and 4 bases from J, the junction contained 4 bases not matched to a gene. CDR3 loop: CASSWDRGLGETQYF. The CDR3 region has the DNA TGTGCCAGCAGTTGGGACAGGGGGCTCGGAGAGACCCAGTACTTC.

This clonotype was counted between two and nine times. The V gene is TRBV6-5, the J gene TRBJ2-1, with 12 bases fitting TRBD2. CDR1 is MNHEY and CDR2 is SVGAGI in the germline V gene. The CDR3 length is 16 residues. The ends lost 2 bases at V and 6 bases at J; junction bases unmatched: 5. CDR3 loop: CASSYGLAGYGNEQFF. CDR3 nucleotide sequence: TGTGCCAGCAGTTACGGACTAGCGGGATACGGCAATGAGCAGTTCTTC.

To note about this clonotype: One end of the junction varies from germline; a read error may be responsible. The chain recombines TRBV20-1 with TRBJ2-5; D is unclear. The CDR3 spans 11 residues. CDR1 is DFQATT, CDR2 SNEGSKA, per germline (reference sequence). In nucleotides, the CDR3 is TGCAGTGCTGGAGATGAGGAGACCCAGTACTTC. Amino acids: CSAGDEETQYF.

This clonotype was counted a single time. The V call is TRBV29-1, the J call TRBJ2-1; D not certain. Trimming left V 4 bases short and J 0 bases short, with 7 bases between. Germline CDR1 and CDR2: SQVTM and ANQGSEA. The CDR3 is made up of 13 amino acids. The CDR3 nucleotides read TGCAGCGTTGGAGAGAGCTCCTACAATGAGCAGTTCTTC. Translated, it gives CSVGESSYNEQFF.

There are a few counts of this clonotype. This chain uses TRBV15 with TRBJ2-5; D is unresolved. Judging by the DNA end, TRBJ2-1 fits better; the J call may be wrong. The germline gives CDR1 LNHNV, CDR2 YYDKDF (reference sequence). This CDR3 spans 13 amino acids. For the CDR3, the DNA is TGTGCCACCAGCGGCGACCAATTCGATGAGCAGTTCTTC. Residues: CATSGDQFDEQFF.

This clonotype was counted between two and nine times. This chain uses TRBV24-1 with TRBJ2-5; D tentatively fits TRBD1 or TRBD2 (5 bases each). The J call may be wrong; the DNA end is better matched by TRBJ2-7. The CDR3 sequence is 16 residues long. CDR1 is KGHDR and CDR2 is SFDVKD in the germline V gene. CDR3 residues: CATSDGGPYLPYEQYF. CDR3 in DNA: TGTGCCACCAGTGATGGGGGTCCCTACCTACCCTACGAGCAGTACTTC.

The V gene is TRBV11-2, the J gene TRBJ2-1; 13 bases are a match to TRBD2. CDR1 and CDR2 (germline): SGHAT, FQNNGV. The CDR3 is made up of 17 amino acids. The trim removed 2 bases at V and 5 bases at J, leaving 6 bases unmatched. Written as DNA, the CDR3 is TGTGCCAGCAGCTTACCACCGGGACTAGCGGGAAACAATGAGCAGTTCTTC. Protein product: CASSLPPGLAGNNEQFF.

The chain carries TRBV6-6 and TRBJ2-5, with TRBD2 matching over 11 bases. Germline V gene data show CDR1 as MNHNY and CDR2 as SVGAGI (reference sequence). There are 15 residues in the CDR3. V was pared by 6 bases and J by 3 bases, with 6 bases of the junction left unmatched. Written as DNA, the CDR3 is TGTGCCAGCAGATCACCGGGACTAGCGGAAGAGACCCAGTACTTC. This translates into CASRSPGLAEETQYF.

This chain joins TRBV2 and TRBJ2-5; the D gene is possibly TRBD2 (5 bases). Germline CDR1 reads SNHLY; CDR2 reads FYNNEI. Trimming took off 8 bases at V and 2 bases at J, with 12 bases between the two ends. The CDR3 loop spans 13 amino acids. This chain's CDR3 is CASGGIAQETQYF. The DNA for the CDR3 is TGTGCCAGCGGTGGGATAGCGCAAGAGACCCAGTACTTC.

The V call is TRBV5-1, the J call TRBJ2-5; 10 bases align to TRBD1. CDR1 is SGHRS, CDR2 YFSETQ, per germline. The CDR3 covers 14 residues. After removal of 6 bases from V and 5 bases from J, the junction contained 7 bases not matched to a gene. CDR3 in DNA: TGCGCCAGCAACCTGGGACAGGGGCTGGAGACCCAGTACTTC. This gives the protein CASNLGQGLETQYF.

The gene calls are TRBV10-3 and TRBJ2-5, with 8 bases lining up with TRBD2. The CDR3 extends over 14 amino acids. Germline assignment: CDR1 ENHRY and CDR2 SYGVKD. V shed 3 bases, J shed 3 bases, and the junction held 3 bases outside the gene matches. The CDR3 DNA is TGTGCCATCAGTGACACTAGCGGAGAAGAGACCCAGTACTTC. Translating it yields CAISDTSGEETQYF.

There are a few counts of this clonotype. V is TRBV12-3 or TRBV12-4 and J is TRBJ2-3, with TRBD2 matching 8 bases. CDR3 size: 15 residues. Germline trimming cut 5 bases from V and 3 bases from J; bases unmatched to any gene: 7. The CDR3 DNA reads TGTGCCAGCAGTCGGACAGCGGGAGTGACAGATACGCAGTATTTT. Translation gives CASSRTAGVTDTQYF.

The genes are TRBV7-9 and TRBJ2-3, with D perhaps matching TRBD1 or TRBD2 (5 bases each). This CDR3 contains 12 residues. Germline lookup yields CDR1 SEHNR and CDR2 FQNEAQ (reference sequence). Trimming shortened V by 2 bases and J by 13 bases, and 13 bases separated the two germline ends. In DNA, the CDR3 is TGTGCCAGCAGCTTACACGGGGACGCGGAGTATTTT. This encodes CASSLHGDAEYF. Looking up the rest from reference TRBV7-9 and TRBJ2-3 gives the full variable domain: DTGVSQNPRHKITKRGQNVTFRCDPISEHNRLYWYRQTLGQGPEFLTYFQNEAQLEKSRLLSDRFSAERPKGSFSTLEIQRTEQGDSAMYLCASSLHGDAEYFGPGTRLTVL.

The CDR3 bases are TGCGCCAGCAGCCAAGATTTAGGCCGGGAAAAACTGTTTTTT. It yields the protein CASSQDLGREKLFF. This rearrangement joins TRBV4-1 to TRBJ1-4; no reliable D call. Germline V gene data show CDR1 as MGHRA and CDR2 as YSYEKL. V dropped 0 bases and J dropped 8 bases, with 10 bases sitting between them. There are 14 residues in the CDR3.

In its sample, this clonotype was seen a few times. The chain combines TRBV5-1 with TRBJ2-2, with 7 nucleotides matching TRBD2. The CDR3 length is 15 residues. Germline V lookup: CDR1 SGHRS, CDR2 YFSETQ. With 4 bases clipped from V and 4 bases from J, the junction kept 7 bases outside the gene matches. The CDR3: CASSRRETSTGELFF. DNA of the CDR3: TGCGCCAGCAGCAGGCGGGAGACGTCCACCGGGGAGCTGTTTTTT. Full variable domain (outside the CDR3, taken from reference TRBV5-1 and TRBJ2-2): KAGVTQTPRYLIKTRGQQVTLSCSPISGHRSVSWYQQTPGQGLQFLFEYFSETQRNKGNFPGRFSGRQFSNSRSEMNVSTLELGDSALYLCASSRRETSTGELFFGEGSRLTVL.

The chain joins TRBV19 to TRBJ2-5, with D perhaps being TRBD1 or TRBD2 (5 bases each). CDR1 and CDR2 from the germline V gene are LNHDA and SQIVND (reference sequence). Between the trimmed V and J ends, which lost 1 base and 5 bases, there was a span of 8 bases. The CDR3 loop spans 13 amino acids. In DNA form, the CDR3 reads TGTGCCAGTAGTATAGCCAGGGACGAGACCCAGTACTTC. Translation gives CASSIARDETQYF.

This clonotype was counted only a few times. CDR3 amino acids: CSASPLTPYSYNEQFF. Here the CDR3 DNA reads TGCAGTGCTAGCCCCCTCACTCCCTACTCCTACAATGAGCAGTTCTTC. V gene TRBV20-1 combines with J gene TRBJ2-1; D ambiguous. Germline assignment: CDR1 DFQATT and CDR2 SNEGSKA (reference sequence). The CDR3 sequence is 16 residues long. Trimming took off 3 bases at V and 0 bases at J, with 15 bases between the two ends.

This chain uses TRBV4-1 with TRBJ2-5, with D unclear. Trimming removed 5 bases from V and 0 bases from J, with 13 bases in between. This CDR3 is built from 15 residues. Germline V lookup: CDR1 MGHRA, CDR2 YSYEKL. CDR3: CASSSGQRDQETQYF. The CDR3 DNA is TGCGCCAGCAGCTCGGGTCAGCGTGACCAAGAGACCCAGTACTTC.

The chain couples TRBV20-1 to TRBJ1-3, with D uncertain. The CDR3 is 16 residues long. Germline V gene lookup returns CDR1 DFQATT and CDR2 SNEGSKA (reference sequence). The V gene lost 5 bases and the J gene lost 0 bases, with 17 bases spanning the gap. Here the CDR3 reads CSAVPLRDGSGNTIYF. CDR3 sequence (DNA): TGCAGTGCTGTCCCCCTCCGCGACGGCTCTGGAAACACCATATATTTT.

The chain couples TRBV18 to TRBJ2-3; D tentatively fits TRBD1 or TRBD2 (5 bases each). Trimming took 3 bases from V and 4 from J, leaving 8 bases between them. The germline V gene encodes CDR1 KGHSH and CDR2 LQKENI. The CDR3 is 13 amino acids. CDR3 protein: CASSPWGSDTQYF. Here the CDR3 DNA reads TGTGCCAGCTCACCCTGGGGGTCAGATACGCAGTATTTT.

Details on this clonotype: The junction does not match germline at one end; this may be a read error. This chain joins TRBV7-9 and TRBJ1-1, with D possibly being TRBD1 (5 bases). Per germline, CDR1 SEHNR and CDR2 FQNEAQ (reference sequence). The CDR3 covers 12 residues. CDR3 coding DNA: TGTGCCAGCAGCTTAGGGGACGCCACCCCCCTCTTT. Translation: CASSLGDATPLF.

The rearrangement joins TRBV3-1 to TRBJ2-3; D is ambiguous. From germline, CDR1 is LGHDT and CDR2 YNNKEL (reference sequence). The V end lost 0 bases, the J end lost 5 bases, and 12 bases lay between the germline ends. This CDR3 spans 15 amino acids. DNA of the CDR3: TGTGCCAGCAGCCAAGACCTGATACTGCTAGATACGCAGTATTTT. Its translation is CASSQDLILLDTQYF.

Many counts were recorded for this clonotype. This CDR3 is CASSLSNYGYTF. In DNA, the CDR3 is TGTGCCAGCAGTTTATCCAACTATGGCTACACCTTC. The genes are TRBV12-3 or TRBV12-4 and TRBJ1-2; D is undetermined. The CDR3 covers 12 residues. The V end was cut by 2 bases, the J end by 2 bases, with 3 bases between.

This clonotype was counted a few times. This sequence joins TRBV5-1 and TRBJ2-5, with D perhaps TRBD1 or TRBD2 (5 bases each). The CDR3 extends over 16 amino acids. CDR1 and CDR2 (germline): SGHRS, YFSETQ. Trimming cost V 3 bases and J 5 bases, with 20 bases left between them. The chain's CDR3 is CASSSAPGRDPETQYF. CDR3 DNA sequence: TGCGCCAGCAGCTCTGCGCCGGGACGGGACCCGGAGACCCAGTACTTC.

For this clonotype: A read error may account for a junction end that differs from germline. The chain is built from TRBV18 and TRBJ2-5; unclear D gene. From germline, CDR1 is KGHSH and CDR2 LQKENI. The CDR3 has 12 amino acids. CDR3 region: CASSARVNEQLF. The DNA of the CDR3 is TGTGCCAGCTCAGCAAGGGTCAATGAGCAGCTCTTC.

This sequence joins TRBV6-6 and TRBJ2-7, with a possible D match to TRBD2 (6 bases). The CDR3 covers 15 residues. V shed 5 bases and J shed 2 bases, with 16 bases lying between them. Germline-derived CDR1 and CDR2 are MNHNY and SVGAGI (reference sequence). CDR3 sequence: CASSPVRGIPYEQYF. CDR3 nucleotide sequence: TGTGCCAGCAGTCCCGTGCGGGGAATCCCCTACGAGCAGTACTTC.

The CDR3 DNA is TGTGCCACCAGCAGCCGGACAGGGAATGAAAAACTGTTTTTT. Residues: CATSSRTGNEKLFF. The chain has TRBV15 and TRBJ1-4; the match to TRBD1 covers 8 bases. V shed 3 bases, J shed 5 bases, and the junction held 2 bases outside the gene matches. CDR3 length: 14 amino acids. Germline CDR1 LNHNV, CDR2 YYDKDF (reference sequence).

This chain connects TRBV4-3 to TRBJ2-2; D may be TRBD2 (6 bases). Trimming left V 1 base short and J 0 bases short, with 9 bases between. Germline CDR1 is LGHNA and CDR2 is YSLEER. CDR3 length: 16 residues. As DNA, the CDR3 is TGCGCCAGCAGCCAAGCCCTAGCGACGAACACCGGGGAGCTGTTTTTT. Translated, it gives CASSQALATNTGELFF.